The present T cell receptor (beta chain) was sequenced within a study of T cell repertoires in cytomegalovirus infection. This clonotype appeared a few times. Germline V gives CDR1 DFQATT, CDR2 SNEGSKA (reference sequence). The CDR3 sequence is 14 residues long. V lost 0 bases and J lost 4, with 13 bases in between. One entry per CDR3 protein results from TCRdb running MiXCR on the reads. The sample shows hundreds of thousands of distinct CDR3 sequences, about 11% of them seen only once. This chain joins TRBV20-1 and TRBJ2-7; D is unresolved. This clonotype was obtained from a human donor in good health (CMV status not recorded). Some clones in this sample may be carry-over from other donors' samples. Sequences were obtained from PBMCs. The CDR3 DNA follows: TGCAGTGCTAGAGACCGAAGCAGAACATACGAGCAGTACTTC. This translates into CSARDRSRTYEQYF.